The next 20 T cell receptor beta chains were all read from a single sample in a study of read filtering for tumor transcriptome and immune sequencing. Molecular barcoded adaptors covering alpha/delta and beta/gamma chains were used on approximately 440 ng RNA. MiXCR was run by TCRdb on the reads, yielding one entry per CDR3 protein. Counted here are around 65,000 distinct CDR3 sequences, approximately 18% occurring once; the ten biggest clones make up approximately 10%. The material sequenced was a population of CD138-negative cells sorted from bone marrow. The source is a donor over 35 with multiple myeloma.

The sample holds many counts of this clonotype. The J gene is TRBJ1-1, the V gene TRBV9; 8 positions match TRBD1. Germline CDR1 and CDR2: SGDLS and YYNGEE. This CDR3 comprises 14 residues. Unmatched junction bases numbered 6, after V lost 4 bases and J lost 4 bases. The CDR3, as DNA: TGTGCCAGCAGCTTAATGACAGGGGTCACTGAAGCTTTCTTT. Translated, it gives CASSLMTGVTEAFF.

With regard to this clonotype: A much bigger clone sits one base away, suggesting this may be a read error. This chain uses TRBV12-3 or TRBV12-4 with TRBJ1-1, with D maybe TRBD1 (5 bases). This CDR3 spans 14 amino acids. The CDR3 spells CTSSRTGRNTEAFF. DNA of the CDR3: TGTACCAGCAGCAGGACGGGGCGGAACACTGAAGCTTTCTTT.

At least ten counts were recorded for this clonotype. CDR3 sequence reads: CASSSRTYEQYF. DNA of the CDR3: TGTGCCAGCAGTTCCAGGACGTACGAGCAGTACTTC. V and J are TRBV12-3 or TRBV12-4 and TRBJ2-7; D uncertain. The CDR3 runs 12 residues. Trimming cost V 4 bases and J 4 bases, with 8 bases left between them.

This clonotype was recorded many times. This chain joins TRBV14 and TRBJ2-3; 9 bases match TRBD1. CDR1 is SGHDN and CDR2 is FVKESK in the germline V gene. The CDR3 loop spans 21 amino acids. Trimming cost V 0 bases and J 2 bases; bases outside gene matches: 18. CDR3: CASSQDLVGTGTSRVTDTQYF. In DNA, the CDR3 is TGTGCCAGCAGCCAAGATCTTGTCGGGACAGGGACGAGTCGGGTCACAGATACGCAGTATTTT.

This clonotype turned up a few times. A junction end diverges from the germline sequence, so it may reflect a read error. The rearrangement uses TRBV28 and TRBJ2-7; D possibly corresponds to TRBD2 (6 bases). Germline V CDR1 and CDR2: MDHEN, SYDVKM. CDR3 length equals 14 residues. The CDR3 sequence is CAGSLAVGSGEQHF. The CDR3 DNA reads TGTGCCGGCAGTTTAGCGGTCGGGTCCGGCGAGCAGCACTTC.

This clonotype was seen repeatedly, ten times or more. The J gene is TRBJ2-5, the V gene TRBV20-1; 10 nucleotides agree with TRBD2. J was trimmed by 5 bases and V by 0 bases; bases with no gene match: 9. Germline values: CDR1 DFQATT, CDR2 SNEGSKA (reference sequence). The CDR3 sequence is 16 residues long. CDR3 amino acids: CSARDSQRGGEETQYF. CDR3 DNA: TGCAGTGCTAGAGATAGCCAGCGGGGGGGCGAGGAGACCCAGTACTTC.

The table lists this clonotype with many counts. The rearrangement joins TRBV12-3 or TRBV12-4 to TRBJ2-7; D is unresolved. The CDR3 is 12 amino acids. V lost 6 bases, J lost 4 bases, and 10 bases lay in between. For the CDR3, the DNA is TGTGCCAGCAGCCCCTACGGGTACGAGCAGTACTTC. This encodes CASSPYGYEQYF.

The table lists this clonotype with many counts. The chain employs TRBV7-9 and TRBJ2-1; 16 nucleotides align to TRBD2. Germline loops: CDR1 SEHNR, CDR2 FQNEAQ (reference sequence). The CDR3 totals 18 residues. Trimming took 4 bases from V and 7 from J; bases not matched to a gene: 10. CDR3 nucleotides: TGTGCCAGCAGCTCGGGACTAGCGGGAGGGTCCCGAGGGAATGAGCAGTTCTTC. This encodes CASSSGLAGGSRGNEQFF.

This clonotype has at least ten counts. This sequence joins TRBV7-6 and TRBJ2-1, with D possibly matching TRBD2 (6 bases). In germline, CDR1 is SGHVS, CDR2 FNYEAQ. The V and J ends lost 1 base and 4 bases respectively, with 11 bases between them. The CDR3 runs 15 residues. DNA of the CDR3: TGTGCCAGCAGCTTAGACACGGGGACTTACAATGAGCAGTTCTTC. As protein: CASSLDTGTYNEQFF.

In its sample, this clonotype was seen many times. The chain joins TRBV20-1 to TRBJ2-1; TRBD2 matches 9 bases. Germline V lookup: CDR1 DFQATT, CDR2 SNEGSKA (reference sequence). Losses at the gene ends were 3 bases for V and 6 bases for J; bases not matched to a gene: 9. The CDR3 runs 15 residues. CDR3 residues: CSASTLAGRSNEQFF. Written as DNA, the CDR3 is TGCAGTGCTAGTACGCTAGCGGGGAGGAGCAATGAGCAGTTCTTC.

V usage is TRBV5-1 and J usage is TRBJ2-2, with D perhaps TRBD2 (5 bases). V shed 0 bases and J shed 7 bases, with 13 bases lying between them. The V gene's germline CDR1 is SGHRS and CDR2 YFSETQ. The CDR3 consists of 15 residues. CDR3 coding DNA: TGCGCCAGCAGCTTGGTCGGACTGTCGGTCGGGGAGCTGTTTTTT. Its translation is CASSLVGLSVGELFF.

J is TRBJ2-7 and V is TRBV13; no firm D call. The CDR3 runs to 14 residues. CDR1 and CDR2 from the germline V gene are PRHDT and FYEKMQ (reference sequence). The ends were cut back, 3 bases at V and 7 bases at J, with 16 bases in the middle. In DNA form, the CDR3 reads TGTGCCAGCAGCTTGTATGGCGGATCGGGTGAGCAGTACTTC. Residues: CASSLYGGSGEQYF.

Comment on this clonotype: One end of the junction does not line up with germline, which may come from a read error. V gene TRBV9 combines with J gene TRBJ2-1; the D is unclear. This CDR3 is built from 15 residues. CDR1 and CDR2 (germline): SGDLS, YYNGEE. The DNA for the CDR3 is TGTGCCAGCAGCGTAGGACCCCAGGTCTACAATGAGCCGTTCTTC. The encoded protein is CASSVGPQVYNEPFF.

The table lists this clonotype with many counts. J is TRBJ2-7 and V is TRBV20-1; a possible D gene is TRBD1 (10 bases). Trimming removed 4 bases from V and 0 bases from J, with 34 bases in between. CDR1 DFQATT and CDR2 SNEGSKA come from the germline V gene (reference sequence). The CDR3 spans 21 residues. The CDR3 protein is CSATGTGDLKGAGGYSYEQYF. In DNA, the CDR3 is TGCAGTGCTACCGGGACAGGGGACCTCAAGGGAGCGGGAGGCTACTCCTACGAGCAGTACTTC.

A remark on this clonotype: Just one base apart from a much larger clone, this may be a read error. The chain has TRBV30 and TRBJ2-2; tentative D call: TRBD2 (5 bases). In germline, CDR1 is GTSNPN, CDR2 SVGIG (reference sequence). This CDR3 comprises 12 residues. Here the CDR3 reads CAWSVLIGELVF. In DNA form, the CDR3 reads TGTGCCTGGAGTGTACTTATCGGGGAGCTGGTTTTT.

Relative to its sample, this clonotype is medium-sized (0.01 to 0.1%). The CDR3 nucleotides are TGCGCCAGCAGCTTGTGGGTCCTTCCCTACGAGCAGTACTTC. Amino acid sequence: CASSLWVLPYEQYF. The chain links TRBV5-1 to TRBJ2-7; D is unresolved. CDR1 is SGHRS and CDR2 is YFSETQ in the germline V gene. The CDR3 consists of 14 residues. V lost 1 base and J 2 bases, leaving 10 bases between the germline ends.

With regard to this clonotype: This may stem from a read error, because a much larger clone lies one nucleotide away. The CDR3 region has the DNA TGTGCCAGCAGTCAATTTTCGGAGACCCAGTACTTC. Protein product: CASSQFSETQYF. The V and J genes are TRBV28 and TRBJ2-5; no definite D call. V dropped 5 bases and J dropped 5 bases, with 9 bases sitting between them. The CDR3 contains 12 residues. CDR1 is MDHEN, CDR2 SYDVKM, per germline.

Remarks on this clonotype: A much bigger clone sits one base away, suggesting this may be a read error. This chain joins TRBV28 and TRBJ1-5, with 8 bases identical to TRBD1. From germline, CDR1 is MDHEN and CDR2 SYDVKM. After removal of 7 bases from V and 4 bases from J, the junction contained 24 bases not matched to a gene. CDR3 length: 20 amino acids. The CDR3 here is CASTDSGGAGVRGSNQPQHF. CDR3 bases: TGTGCCAGCACGGACTCAGGGGGCGCGGGCGTCCGGGGATCTAATCAGCCCCAGCATTTT.

On this clonotype: A junction end diverges from the germline sequence, so it may reflect a read error. V and J are TRBV11-2 and TRBJ1-1; TRBD1 might be the D (6 bases). Germline V CDR1 and CDR2: SGHAT, FQNNGV. The CDR3 is 13 amino acids. The CDR3 region has the DNA TGTGCCAGCAGCTTGAGGGGGAACGCTGAAGCTTTCTTT. Its protein product is CASSLRGNAEAFF.

To note about this clonotype: A single base separates this from a much larger clone, so it may be a read error. The CDR3 sequence is CATRSGVSTDTQYF. The CDR3, as DNA: TGTGCCACCCGGAGCGGTGTTAGCACAGATACGCAGTATTTT. The chain is built from TRBV10-3 and TRBJ2-3; the D gene is possibly TRBD2 (5 bases). Germline V gene lookup returns CDR1 ENHRY and CDR2 SYGVKD. Trimming pared 10 bases from V and 0 bases from J, leaving 14 bases between. This CDR3 has 14 amino acids.